What follows are 24 T cell receptor beta chains derived from one specimen sequenced in a study of OX40 agonist ivuxolimab in advanced cancers. Data came from immunoSEQ multiplex PCR; TCRdb stores just in-frame clones and leaves some out. There are roughly 60,000 clones in the sample; more than 75% occur only once, and 4.7% lies in the top ten. Sample: CD4+ or CD8+ T cells sorted from blood, taken in a trial of the OX40 agonist ivuxolimab. Source of these receptors: an adult with an advanced solid tumor such as melanoma, head and neck, liver or kidney cancer.

The V call is TRBV5-6, the J call TRBJ1-1, with a tentative D call TRBD1 (6 bases). CDR1 and CDR2 from the germline V gene are SGHDT and YYEEEE. V lost 5 bases and J 0 bases, leaving 11 bases between the germline ends. This CDR3 is 14 amino acids long. The DNA of the CDR3 is TGTGCCAGCAGGGTATGGGGGCTGAACACTGAAGCTTTCTTT. Its translation: CASRVWGLNTEAFF.

The CDR3 DNA follows: TGTGCCAGCAGCTCCTTGGAGGGGGGTCAAGAGACCCAGTACTTC. Amino acid sequence: CASSSLEGGQETQYF. The rearrangement joins TRBV7-8 to TRBJ2-5; D assignment may be TRBD1 or TRBD2 (6 bases each). CDR1 SGHVS and CDR2 FQNEAQ come from the germline V gene. The CDR3 length is 15 residues. Deletions cut 4 bases from V and 2 bases from J, with 14 bases between.

This chain uses TRBV27 with TRBJ2-7, with unresolved D. The CDR3 is made up of 13 amino acids. V lost 7 bases and J 0 bases, leaving 10 bases between the germline ends. Per germline, CDR1 MNHEY and CDR2 SMNVEV (reference sequence). CDR3 DNA: TGTGCCAGCATGGGCGGAGCCTCCTACGAGCAGTACTTC. Its translation: CASMGGASYEQYF.

In this sample, this clone turned up a few times. The rearrangement joins TRBV11-2 to TRBJ2-1; no clear D gene. CDR1 is SGHAT and CDR2 is FQNNGV in the germline V gene. Trimming removed 1 base at V and 4 bases at J, with 11 bases between. CDR3 size: 15 residues. Here the CDR3 DNA reads TGTGCCAGCAGCTTAGTGGCTGGCTTATACAATGAGCAGTTCTTC. This sequence encodes CASSLVAGLYNEQFF.

The chain carries TRBV5-4 and TRBJ2-5; tentatively, D is TRBD1 or TRBD2 (5 bases each). The J call is doubtful: the DNA matches TRBJ2-7 better. The CDR3 loop spans 13 amino acids. Germline CDR1 and CDR2: SGHNT and YYREEE (reference sequence). The DNA for the CDR3 is TGTGCCAGCAGCCAGTTACCCGGGGCCGAGCAGTACTTC. This translates into CASSQLPGAEQYF.

CDR3 DNA sequence: TGTGCCAGCACCCCCTCGGACACTACCTACGAGCAGTACTTC. Its translation is CASTPSDTTYEQYF. This chain links TRBV25-1 with TRBJ2-7; the D gene is possibly TRBD1 (5 bases). The V end lost 7 bases, the J end lost 2 bases, and 15 bases lay between the germline ends. Germline values: CDR1 MGHDK, CDR2 SYGVNS. The CDR3 is made up of 14 amino acids.

The V call is TRBV19, the J call TRBJ1-3, with 9 positions matching TRBD1. CDR3 length equals 13 residues. Germline V lookup: CDR1 LNHDA, CDR2 SQIVND (reference sequence). V was pared by 4 bases and J by 7 bases, with 2 bases of the junction left unmatched. CDR3 in DNA: TGTGCCAGTAGTAAAGGACAGGGGAACACCATATATTTT. Protein sequence: CASSKGQGNTIYF.

The V gene is TRBV21-1, the J gene TRBJ2-7; the table calls TRBD1, which could not be checked here. TRBV21-1 is a documented pseudogene. This CDR3 spans 11 amino acids. CDR3 sequence (DNA): TGTGCCAGCAGCGCTTCAGGCGAGCAGTACTTC. The encoded protein is CASSASGEQYF.

The CDR3 bases are TGTGCCAGCAGCTTAGCGCGCCTCGCGGGGGCCTACGAGCAGTACTTC. It yields the protein CASSLARLAGAYEQYF. The genes are TRBV7-2 and TRBJ2-7, with TRBD2 identical over 7 bases. From germline, CDR1 is SGHTA and CDR2 FQGNSA. The CDR3 length is 16 residues. With V trimmed by 0 bases and J by 2 bases, 7 bases remained unmatched.

V gene TRBV28 combines with J gene TRBJ1-4; no clear D. The germline V and J ends were trimmed by 6 bases and 7 bases, with 12 bases remaining between them. This CDR3 has 13 residues. Germline V gene sequence: CDR1 MDHEN, CDR2 SYDVKM. CDR3 nucleotide sequence: TGTGCCAGCAGCCAGCGGTGGGGTGAAAAACTGTTTTTT. This encodes CASSQRWGEKLFF.

The V call is TRBV4-1, the J call TRBJ1-2; D might be TRBD1 (5 bases). CDR1 MGHRA and CDR2 YSYEKL come from the germline V gene. The CDR3 loop spans 17 amino acids. V lost 3 bases and J lost 4, with 21 bases in between. The CDR3 nucleotides are TGCGCCAGCAGCCACCAACCCCCTAGGTTGGGGGGCTATGGCTACACCTTC. This sequence encodes CASSHQPPRLGGYGYTF.

The chain recombines TRBV19 with TRBJ2-3, with 9 bases lining up with TRBD2. The CDR3 has 20 amino acids. The V and J ends lost 5 bases and 5 bases, in that order; junction bases with no gene match: 23. Germline-derived CDR1 and CDR2 are LNHDA and SQIVND (reference sequence). CDR3 sequence: CASSGPLRAGGRGRGDTQYF. The DNA of the CDR3 is TGTGCCAGTAGTGGGCCATTGCGCGCGGGAGGGAGAGGTCGGGGAGATACGCAGTATTTT.

V usage is TRBV28 and J usage is TRBJ2-7; D remains ambiguous. The V end was cut by 8 bases, the J end by 3 bases, with 20 bases between. The CDR3 sequence is 15 residues long. Germline V gene data show CDR1 as MDHEN and CDR2 as SYDVKM. CDR3 DNA: TGTGCCAGCGCGTCGTGGGATCGGGCCAACTACGAGCAGTACTTC. It is translated as CASASWDRANYEQYF.

The chain has TRBV7-9 and TRBJ2-2; maybe TRBD2 (5 bases). This CDR3 is 15 amino acids long. The germline CDR1 and CDR2 sequences are SEHNR and FQNEAQ (reference sequence). Trimming took off 5 bases at V and 3 bases at J, with 13 bases between the two ends. Here the CDR3 reads CASSQSKRHTGELFF. The CDR3 DNA follows: TGTGCCAGCAGCCAATCTAAGCGGCACACCGGGGAGCTGTTTTTT. The variable domain in full, with the rest retrieved from reference TRBV7-9 and TRBJ2-2, is DTGVSQNPRHKITKRGQNVTFRCDPISEHNRLYWYRQTLGQGPEFLTYFQNEAQLEKSRLLSDRFSAERPKGSFSTLEIQRTEQGDSAMYLCASSQSKRHTGELFFGEGSRLTVL.

As DNA, the CDR3 is TGTGCCAGCAGCTCAGTAGAAGGGACCGGGGAGCTGTTTTTT. Its translation is CASSSVEGTGELFF. The genes are TRBV11-2 and TRBJ2-2; no definite D call. Germline V lookup: CDR1 SGHAT, CDR2 FQNNGV. The CDR3 covers 14 residues. V lost 4 bases and J lost 5, with 11 bases in between.

This chain connects TRBV2 to TRBJ2-7, with D possibly being TRBD1 (8 bases). CDR1 is SNHLY, CDR2 FYNNEI, per germline. The V gene lost 6 bases and the J gene lost 7 bases, with 16 bases spanning the gap. The CDR3 runs 13 residues. As DNA, the CDR3 is TGTGCCAGCAGCCAACAGGGGGGGTGGGAGCAGTACTTC. Its translation is CASSQQGGWEQYF.

V gene TRBV5-5 combines with J gene TRBJ2-6, with TRBD1 matching 9 bases. CDR1 and CDR2 (germline): SGHKS, YYEKEE (reference sequence). Trimming at V came to 0 bases and at J to 2 bases, leaving 3 bases not matched to a gene. CDR3 size: 17 residues. Here the CDR3 DNA reads TGTGCCAGCAGCTTGGCCGGGACAGGGACTGGGGCCAACGTCCTGACTTTC. It is translated as CASSLAGTGTGANVLTF.

This clone was counted a single time. The rearrangement uses TRBV27 and TRBJ1-1, with D perhaps matching TRBD1 (5 bases). V was cut by 2 bases and J by 7 bases, with 11 bases left in between. Germline CDR1 is MNHEY and CDR2 is SMNVEV (reference sequence). The CDR3 covers 13 residues. The DNA of the CDR3 is TGTGCCAGCAGTTTAAGAGGGGAGAGTGAAGCTTTCTTT. Its protein product is CASSLRGESEAFF.

The chain has TRBV5-4 and TRBJ2-5, with 9 nucleotides matching TRBD1. V shed 4 bases and J 1 base; nucleotides not matched to a gene: 2. Germline V gene sequence: CDR1 SGHNT, CDR2 YYREEE (reference sequence). This CDR3 has 14 amino acids. The CDR3 loop reads CASSQQGAQETQYF. The DNA for the CDR3 is TGTGCCAGCAGCCAACAGGGGGCCCAAGAGACCCAGTACTTC.

This sequence joins TRBV11-1 and TRBJ2-6; D gene unclear. This CDR3 has 17 residues. Trimming removed 5 bases at V and 0 bases at J, with 14 bases between. Germline V lookup: CDR1 SGHAT, CDR2 FQDESV (reference sequence). The CDR3 reads CASSLNYGSSGANVLTF. The CDR3, as DNA: TGTGCCAGCAGCCTAAACTACGGAAGCTCTGGGGCCAACGTCCTGACTTTC.

The chain employs TRBV14 and TRBJ2-7; TRBD1 aligns across 10 bases. The germline gives CDR1 SGHDN, CDR2 FVKESK. The CDR3 is 16 amino acids. With 4 bases clipped from V and 5 bases from J, the junction kept 11 bases outside the gene matches. The CDR3 loop reads CASSPDRGRFWNEQYF. The CDR3 DNA reads as TGTGCCAGCAGCCCAGACAGGGGGCGATTCTGGAACGAGCAGTACTTC.

The rearrangement uses TRBV28 and TRBJ1-5; D is perhaps TRBD1 (6 bases). The CDR3 contains 15 residues. Germline V gene sequence: CDR1 MDHEN, CDR2 SYDVKM. The V end was cut by 3 bases, the J end by 3 bases, with 12 bases between. CDR3 sequence: CASSFEWGPNQPQHF. In DNA form, the CDR3 reads TGTGCCAGCAGTTTTGAATGGGGGCCCAATCAGCCCCAGCATTTT.

The chain is built from TRBV11-2 and TRBJ2-2; D is possibly TRBD2 (6 bases). This CDR3 region has 16 residues. Germline V gives CDR1 SGHAT, CDR2 FQNNGV. V lost 6 bases and J lost 2, with 16 bases in between. Written as DNA, the CDR3 is TGTGCCAGCAGGAACGAGGGGCGGGATAACACCGGGGAGCTGTTTTTT. It encodes CASRNEGRDNTGELFF.

This sequence joins TRBV19 and TRBJ1-3, with D maybe TRBD1 (6 bases). Trimming cost V 3 bases and J 0 bases, with 9 bases left between them. Germline V gives CDR1 LNHDA, CDR2 SQIVND (reference sequence). The CDR3 loop spans 15 amino acids. CDR3 region: CASSMDSVSGNTIYF. Written as DNA, the CDR3 is TGTGCCAGTAGTATGGACAGTGTCTCTGGAAACACCATATATTTT.